The following is a T cell receptor (beta chain) sequence with its context. Clones were read by immunoSEQ multiplex PCR, and TCRdb kept only the in-frame ones, dropping some. In the table there are some 95,000 clones, roughly 89% of which are singletons. The sample is drawn from a study of OX40 agonist ivuxolimab in advanced cancers. For the study at large: Head and neck, renal cell, melanoma or hepatocellular carcinoma were the cancers that dose-escalation patients had.

The TCR was taken from an adult with an advanced solid tumor such as melanoma, head and neck, liver or kidney cancer. Sequenced here: CD4+ or CD8+ T cells sorted from blood, sampled in a trial of the OX40 agonist ivuxolimab.

For the CDR3, the DNA is TGCGCCAGCAGCTTGGATATAGGGGTCCTCGCGACAGATACGCAGTATTTT. Translation: CASSLDIGVLATDTQYF. The V and J genes are TRBV5-1 and TRBJ2-3, with D possibly being TRBD1 (5 bases). CDR3 length equals 17 residues. With 0 bases removed from V and 3 bases from J, the gap between germline ends came to 17 bases. Per germline, CDR1 SGHRS and CDR2 YFSETQ.